This T cell receptor (beta chain) was identified during a study of CD8 T cells in ankylosing spondylitis. Library preparation for TCR beta used quantitative 5'-RACE with molecular barcodes. In TCRdb, the 5' RACE reads were re-called with MiXCR into one record per CDR3 protein. The table includes about 330,000 distinct CDR3 sequences, 7% to 9% detected once. Concerning this clonotype: Its target is not known.

Whole-study findings and limits: Blood from ankylosing spondylitis patients appeared to carry a characteristic roughly 8-variant TCR beta motif. The clones that were linked to disease were reported to be significantly enriched in matched synovial fluid samples from ankylosing spondylitis patients.

CDR3 length equals 13 residues. CDR1 and CDR2 from the germline V gene are LNHDA and SQIVND (reference sequence). V was pared by 3 bases and J by 9 bases, with 12 bases between. This TCR was recovered from a male donor with ankylosing spondylitis. The sample consisted of blood, either unsorted or a sorted T cell fraction (not recorded which). This chain connects TRBV19 to TRBJ2-4; no reliable D call. The CDR3 DNA reads TGTGCCAGTAGTATTGATGGACGGAGCATTCAGTACTTC. Translating it yields CASSIDGRSIQYF. Supplemented by reference TRBV19 and TRBJ2-4, the full variable domain reads DGGITQSPKYLFRKEGQNVTLSCEQNLNHDAMYWYRQDPGQGLRLIYYSQIVNDFQKGDIAEGYSVSREKKESFPLTVTSAQKNPTAFYLCASSIDGRSIQYFGAGTRLSVL.